This TCR beta chain originates from a study of blood T cell repertoires in COVID-19. Profiling relied on immunoSEQ multiplex PCR, and the TCRdb table lists in-frame clones only, not all of them. The sample shows around 180,000 clones, 70% to 85% of them seen only once. The germline CDR1 and CDR2 sequences are GTSNPN and SVGIG (reference sequence). V shed 5 bases and J shed 1 base, with 6 bases lying between them. The CDR3 sequence is 11 residues long. The chain couples TRBV30 to TRBJ2-7, with D perhaps TRBD2 (5 bases). The sequenced sample was PBMCs or T cells enriched from blood (not recorded which). The source of this sequence is a man aged 45-65 years who had recovered from COVID-19. The CDR3 region has the DNA TGTGCCTGGGGGGAGTCCTACGAGCAGTACTTC. It encodes CAWGESYEQYF.